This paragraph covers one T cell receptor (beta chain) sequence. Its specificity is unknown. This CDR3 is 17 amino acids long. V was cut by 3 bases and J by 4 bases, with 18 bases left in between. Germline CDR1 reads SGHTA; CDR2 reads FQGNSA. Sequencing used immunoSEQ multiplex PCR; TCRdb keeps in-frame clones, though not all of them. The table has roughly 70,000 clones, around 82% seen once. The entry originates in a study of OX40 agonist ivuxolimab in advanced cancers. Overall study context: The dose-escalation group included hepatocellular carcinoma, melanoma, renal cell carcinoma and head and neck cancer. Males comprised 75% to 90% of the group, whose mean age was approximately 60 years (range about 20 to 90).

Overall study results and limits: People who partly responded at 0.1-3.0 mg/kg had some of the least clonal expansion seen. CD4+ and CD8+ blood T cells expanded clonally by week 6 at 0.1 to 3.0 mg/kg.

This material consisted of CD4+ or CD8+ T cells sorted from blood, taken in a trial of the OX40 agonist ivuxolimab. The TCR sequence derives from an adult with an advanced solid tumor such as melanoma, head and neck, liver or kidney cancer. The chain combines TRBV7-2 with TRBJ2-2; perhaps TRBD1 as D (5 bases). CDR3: CASSFGKGQIPTGELFF. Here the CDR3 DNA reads TGTGCCAGCAGCTTTGGGAAAGGACAAATTCCCACCGGGGAGCTGTTTTTT.